This T cell receptor beta chain was obtained from a study of cytomegalovirus exposure and HLA in healthy donors. PCR employed 60 Vbeta and 13 Jbeta primers. The data were produced by immunoSEQ multiplex PCR, yet TCRdb's version contains in-frame clones alone and is incomplete. This sample has some 120,000 clones, with under 90% found just once. This clone occurred a few times. Germline CDR1 SGHRS, CDR2 YFSETQ. CDR3 length: 13 residues. V shed 5 bases and J shed 2 bases, with 11 bases lying between them. V and J are TRBV5-1 and TRBJ2-7, with a weak D call TRBD1 (6 bases). The sequencing sample was made of PBMCs. The TCR sequence derives from a woman between 40 and 50 years old in good health and CMV-seronegative. The CDR3 sequence: CASRPTGAYEQYF. In DNA form, the CDR3 reads TGCGCCAGCAGACCGACAGGAGCCTACGAGCAGTACTTC.